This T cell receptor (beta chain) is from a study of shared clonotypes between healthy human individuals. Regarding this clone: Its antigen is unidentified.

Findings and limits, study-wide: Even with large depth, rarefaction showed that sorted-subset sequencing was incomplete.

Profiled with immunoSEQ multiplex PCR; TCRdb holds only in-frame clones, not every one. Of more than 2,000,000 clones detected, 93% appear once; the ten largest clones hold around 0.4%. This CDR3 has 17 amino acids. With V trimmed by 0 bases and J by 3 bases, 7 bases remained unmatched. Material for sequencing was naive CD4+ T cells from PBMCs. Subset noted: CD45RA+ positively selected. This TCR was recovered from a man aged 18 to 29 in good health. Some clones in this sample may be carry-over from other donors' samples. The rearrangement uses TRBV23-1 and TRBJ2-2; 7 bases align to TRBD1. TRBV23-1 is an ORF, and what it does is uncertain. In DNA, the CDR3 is TGCGCCAGCAGTCAATCTAGGGGGCCCGGGGACACCGGGGAGCTGTTTTTT. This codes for CASSQSRGPGDTGELFF.